This TCR beta chain comes out of a study of response to subunit inactivated influenza vaccine (dated by TCRdb to the late 2010s). About the full investigation: Deep quantitative T cell receptor repertoire profiling was used in the study to track responses to a trivalent subunit inactivated influenza vaccine.

Study-level results and caveats: The authors suggested that each seasonal influenza vaccination may recruit only a limited number of new T cells.

Receptors were amplified or captured by RT-PCR. Sequenced on an Illumina HiSeq 2500. TCRdb reprocessing: public reads trimmed at Q25 with fastp, clones called with MiXCR, in-frame beta chains kept. Entries are consolidated by CDR3 protein sequence, retaining the most common genes and DNA. The sample table lists 500,000 to 600,000 distinct CDR3 sequences, approximately 17% of them with a count of one. The top ten constitute 3% of the sample. This clonotype appeared a few times. The target of this receptor is not known. Base qualities are not provided; no much larger clone lies one nucleotide away. Taken from the germline V gene, the CDR1 and CDR2 loops are SGHRS and YFSETQ. Measured from the cysteine to the phenylalanine, the CDR3 is 16 residues long. Solely the CDR3 DNA is kept, with 48 bases framed from the first base. V ends up 0 bases short and J 7 bases short, with an unmatched junction base count of 4.

The sequence links TRBV5-1 to TRBJ2-1, with 13 bases matching TRBD2. Sequences were derived from CD4+ T cells sorted from PBMCs, sampled roughly 24 months after vaccination. This clonotype originated in a man between 50 and 75 years old who received an inactivated influenza vaccine. Donor details come from another sample of the same person, matched by shared clones. The encoded CDR3 is CASSLELAGGTNEQFF. The DNA is TGCGCCAGCAGCTTGGAACTAGCGGGAGGGACTAATGAGCAGTTCTTC.